This record covers a single T cell receptor (beta chain). Its antigen is not known. The data were taken from a study of cytomegalovirus exposure and HLA in healthy donors. General study findings and limits: Earlier findings revealed that most TCR beta V segments proved productive either about 90% or about 30% of the time. Judged likely to be a sequencing artifact was a cluster of highly shared sequence variants.

Germline CDR1 reads SGHRS; CDR2 reads YFSETQ. V was cut by 0 bases and J by 2 bases, with 14 bases left in between. The CDR3 has 16 residues. Vbeta (60) and Jbeta (13) primers were used in the PCR. Here immunoSEQ multiplex PCR was the method, and the copy in TCRdb shows in-frame clones only, minus some. The sample shows roughly 230,000 clones, 85% to 95% of them seen only once. This sequence joins TRBV5-1 and TRBJ2-5; TRBD2 is a possible D gene (5 bases). The receptor's source is a girl between 2 and 10 years old in good health and CMV-seronegative. Sequenced sample: PBMCs. CDR3 coding DNA: TGCGCCAGCAGCTTGGGGACGGATTGGAGGCAAGAGACCCAGTACTTC. It translates to CASSLGTDWRQETQYF.